What follows are 24 T cell receptor beta chains derived from one specimen sequenced in a study of T cell repertoires in cytomegalovirus infection. The antigens of these receptors remain unknown. MiXCR, applied by TCRdb to the reads, yields one record per CDR3 protein. The sample gives 300,000 to 400,000 distinct CDR3 sequences, roughly 25% of which show up once; less than 15% is in the top ten. The sequencing used cultured PBMCs, collected from culture after CMV antigen stimulation. All receptors derive from a human donor in good health (CMV status not recorded). Some clones in this sample may be carry-over from other donors' samples.

This clonotype appeared a few times. The V call is TRBV6-1, the J call TRBJ2-5, with a weak D call TRBD1 (6 bases). The CDR3 loop spans 15 amino acids. V lost 6 bases, J lost 4 bases, and 18 bases lay in between. Germline V CDR1 and CDR2: MNHNS, SASEGT. The DNA of the CDR3 is TGTGCCAGCAGCCTATCCAGGGGATTTGGAGAGACCCAGTACTTC. Its translation: CASSLSRGFGETQYF.

Ten or more counts support this clonotype. The V call is TRBV20-1, the J call TRBJ2-7, with D possibly matching TRBD2 (6 bases). CDR1 is DFQATT, CDR2 SNEGSKA, per germline (reference sequence). With 3 bases removed from V and 3 bases from J, the gap between germline ends came to 9 bases. This CDR3 comprises 12 residues. The CDR3 coding sequence is TGCAGTGCTAGGACTAGGGACTACGAGCAGTACTTC. Translating gives CSARTRDYEQYF.

The J gene is TRBJ2-3, the V gene TRBV25-1; 7 nucleotides align to TRBD2. The CDR3 has 14 residues. Germline-derived CDR1 and CDR2 are MGHDK and SYGVNS. Germline trimming cut 1 base from V and 4 bases from J; bases unmatched to any gene: 2. CDR3 nucleotide sequence: TGTGCCAGCAGTGAATGGGGGGGACCAGATACGCAGTATTTT. Translating it yields CASSEWGGPDTQYF.

The chain couples TRBV27 to TRBJ1-6, with a possible D match to TRBD1 (5 bases). Germline V CDR1 and CDR2: MNHEY, SMNVEV (reference sequence). CDR3 length: 13 amino acids. Trimming cost V 2 bases and J 7 bases, with 6 bases left between them. The CDR3 loop reads CASSLRGNSPLHF. As DNA, the CDR3 is TGTGCCAGCAGTTTACGGGGGAATTCACCCCTCCACTTT.

This clonotype was counted between two and nine times. V gene TRBV7-9 combines with J gene TRBJ2-7; 7 bases fit TRBD1. CDR1 SEHNR and CDR2 FQNEAQ come from the germline V gene (reference sequence). The CDR3 sequence is 13 residues long. Losses at the gene ends were 7 bases for V and 3 bases for J; bases not matched to a gene: 6. The CDR3 loop reads CASNRDSLYEQYF. The CDR3, as DNA: TGTGCCAGCAACAGGGACAGCCTCTACGAGCAGTACTTC.

J is TRBJ2-7 and V is TRBV6-2 or TRBV6-3; D perhaps matches TRBD2 (6 bases). This CDR3 has 14 residues. Trimming left V 5 bases short and J 6 bases short, with 17 bases between. Germline CDR1 reads MNHEY; CDR2 reads SVGEGT. The CDR3 DNA is TGTGCCAGCAGTCATAGCGGAGGGCCTCGCGAGCAGTACTTC. Translation: CASSHSGGPREQYF.

This clonotype showed up many times. This rearrangement joins TRBV6-1 to TRBJ2-1; 9 positions match TRBD2. Germline V lookup: CDR1 MNHNS, CDR2 SASEGT. The trim removed 5 bases at V and 5 bases at J, leaving 7 bases unmatched. The CDR3 extends over 15 amino acids. CDR3 DNA: TGTGCCAGCAGTACCGCGGGAGGGGGTCACAATGAGCAGTTCTTC. The encoded protein is CASSTAGGGHNEQFF.

V is TRBV6-2 or TRBV6-3 and J is TRBJ2-7; D might be TRBD2 (5 bases). Trimming removed 0 bases from V and 2 bases from J, with 17 bases in between. CDR1 and CDR2 from the germline V gene are MNHEY and SVGEGT. The CDR3 runs to 17 residues. CDR3 amino acids: CASSYSILASNPYEQYF. CDR3 sequence (DNA): TGTGCCAGCAGTTACTCGATATTAGCGAGCAATCCCTACGAGCAGTACTTC.

This clonotype came up once. A read error may produce the germline difference seen at one junction end. The rearrangement links TRBV5-6 to TRBJ1-4; D is unclear. The CDR3 is 13 residues long. Germline-derived CDR1 and CDR2 are SGHDT and YYEEEE. The CDR3 bases are TGTGCCAGCAGCTTGCCGAACCAGGAAAAACTGGTTTTT. It is translated as CASSLPNQEKLVF.

In its sample, this clonotype was seen a few times. The V call is TRBV7-9, the J call TRBJ1-1; 7 bases align to TRBD1. Unmatched junction bases numbered 6, after V lost 1 base and J lost 1 base. Germline V CDR1 and CDR2: SEHNR, FQNEAQ (reference sequence). This CDR3 region has 16 residues. The CDR3 DNA reads TGTGCCAGCAGCTTAGTGCCGGGACAGCAGAACACTGAAGCTTTCTTT. It translates to CASSLVPGQQNTEAFF.

This clonotype has only a few counts. V usage is TRBV9 and J usage is TRBJ2-3; D is perhaps TRBD1 or TRBD2 (5 bases each). This CDR3 comprises 15 residues. Germline V CDR1 and CDR2: SGDLS, YYNGEE. V was shortened by 0 bases and J by 2 bases, with 10 bases between the two germline ends. The CDR3 spells CASSVGGIYTDTQYF. In DNA, the CDR3 is TGTGCCAGCAGCGTAGGGGGGATCTACACAGATACGCAGTATTTT. Full variable domain (missing parts from reference TRBV9 and TRBJ2-3): DSGVTQTPKHLITATGQRVTLRCSPRSGDLSVYWYQQSLDQGLQFLIQYYNGEERAKGNILERFSAQQFPDLHSELNLSSLELGDSALYFCASSVGGIYTDTQYFGPGTRLTVL.

The chain carries TRBV2 and TRBJ2-2; TRBD2 matches at 12 bases. The V and J ends lost 8 bases and 7 bases, in that order; junction bases with no gene match: 8. This CDR3 has 15 residues. Germline V gene sequence: CDR1 SNHLY, CDR2 FYNNEI. CDR3 sequence (DNA): TGTGCCAGCCGTCGACTAGCGGGAGTGGTCGGGGAGCTGTTTTTT. Amino acid sequence: CASRRLAGVVGELFF.

This clonotype was counted at least ten times. The rearrangement uses TRBV7-2 and TRBJ2-5, with a weak D call TRBD1 (6 bases). The germline V and J ends were trimmed by 5 bases and 5 bases, with 18 bases remaining between them. The CDR3 totals 15 residues. The germline gives CDR1 SGHTA, CDR2 FQGNSA. CDR3 bases: TGTGCCAGCAGCCTATCCTACAGGGCAGAGGAGACCCAGTACTTC. It yields the protein CASSLSYRAEETQYF.

As regards this clonotype: Just one base apart from a much larger clone, this may be a read error. The CDR3 end shows no conserved phenylalanine or tryptophan, and so a read error is likely. The chain joins TRBV7-2 to TRBJ1-3; no clear D. Germline lookup yields CDR1 SGHTA and CDR2 FQGNSA. CDR3 size: 13 residues. Trimming stripped 2 bases from V and 8 bases from J, with 10 bases between. The CDR3 nucleotides are TGTGCCAGCAGCTTATTCATTGAAGACACCATATATATT. Its translation is CASSLFIEDTIYI.

The CDR3 sequence is CASIDSVDRRYGYTF. In DNA, the CDR3 is TGTGCCAGCATCGACTCGGTTGACAGGAGATATGGCTACACCTTC. The chain links TRBV6-2 or TRBV6-3 to TRBJ1-2, with D possibly matching TRBD1 (6 bases). The CDR3 is made up of 15 amino acids. Looked up from germline, CDR1 is MNHEY and CDR2 is SVGEGT. V lost 7 bases, J lost 5 bases, and 20 bases lay in between.

This clonotype was counted ten times or more. The chain recombines TRBV6-1 with TRBJ2-1; 14 bases align to TRBD2. Germline values: CDR1 MNHNS, CDR2 SASEGT. The V and J ends lost 5 bases and 9 bases, in that order; junction bases with no gene match: 6. This CDR3 comprises 15 residues. The CDR3 DNA reads TGTGCCAGCAGTTCGGGACTAGCGGGAGAGGTTGAGCAGTTCTTC. It translates to CASSSGLAGEVEQFF.

The V and J genes are TRBV28 and TRBJ1-1, with D hard to call. The V end was cut by 2 bases, the J end by 1 base, with 14 bases between. The CDR3 extends over 16 amino acids. Per the germline V gene, CDR1 is MDHEN and CDR2 is SYDVKM. The CDR3 region has the DNA TGTGCCAGCAGTTTAATTAGCGGACGGCAGAACACTGAAGCTTTCTTT. Its protein is CASSLISGRQNTEAFF.

Comment on this clonotype: Since a much larger clone is just one base distant, this may be a read error. The V call is TRBV7-2, the J call TRBJ1-3; D is uncertain. The CDR3 is 16 residues long. Germline V gene sequence: CDR1 SGHTA, CDR2 FQGNSA. The CDR3 loop is CASSVGLIRAGNTIHF. CDR3 DNA: TGTGCCAGCAGCGTCGGACTCATCCGGGCTGGAAACACCATACATTTT.

This chain joins TRBV7-9 and TRBJ2-5, with TRBD1 identical over 8 bases. The germline CDR1 and CDR2 sequences are SEHNR and FQNEAQ (reference sequence). The V and J ends lost 6 bases and 2 bases, in that order; junction bases with no gene match: 8. The CDR3 totals 15 residues. For the CDR3, the DNA is TGTGCCAGCAGGTTCCTGACAGGGGAACAAGAGACCCAGTACTTC. Translated, it gives CASRFLTGEQETQYF.

The table lists this clonotype with many counts. The genes are TRBV7-2 and TRBJ2-3; D might be TRBD1 (6 bases). CDR1 and CDR2 from the germline V gene are SGHTA and FQGNSA. Trimming cost V 4 bases and J 1 base, with 9 bases left between them. This CDR3 is built from 14 residues. The chain's CDR3 is CASSWAGGTDTQYF. The CDR3 DNA follows: TGTGCCAGCAGCTGGGCAGGGGGCACAGATACGCAGTATTTT.

This clonotype showed up many times. This chain joins TRBV7-2 and TRBJ2-3; D gene unclear. With 1 base removed from V and 5 bases from J, the gap between germline ends came to 7 bases. The CDR3 totals 13 residues. Germline V gives CDR1 SGHTA, CDR2 FQGNSA. Written as DNA, the CDR3 is TGTGCCAGCAGCTTAGGGCCGGAAGATACGCAGTATTTT. Its translation: CASSLGPEDTQYF.

The CDR3 loop reads CSARDARKTGELFF. The CDR3 DNA reads TGCAGTGCTAGAGATGCTCGGAAGACCGGGGAGCTGTTTTTT. This chain connects TRBV20-1 to TRBJ2-2, with D unresolved. The CDR3 has 14 amino acids. Germline V gene sequence: CDR1 DFQATT, CDR2 SNEGSKA (reference sequence). The V gene lost 0 bases and the J gene lost 5 bases, with 10 bases spanning the gap.

In its sample, this clonotype was seen a few times. J is TRBJ2-1 and V is TRBV20-1, with a tentative D call TRBD2 (6 bases). The CDR3 runs 14 residues. V lost 4 bases, J lost 7 bases, and 17 bases lay in between. Germline V gene data show CDR1 as DFQATT and CDR2 as SNEGSKA (reference sequence). The CDR3 protein is CSANPGRGVNEQFF. The CDR3 DNA reads TGCAGTGCTAATCCCGGACGCGGGGTGAATGAGCAGTTCTTC.

The table lists this clonotype with many counts. The chain carries TRBV10-3 and TRBJ2-3; D is perhaps TRBD1 or TRBD2 (5 bases each). Trimming removed 0 bases from V and 4 bases from J, with 23 bases in between. The CDR3 is made up of 19 amino acids. Germline V gives CDR1 ENHRY, CDR2 SYGVKD. The CDR3 spells CAISESGGGAEPRADTQYF. CDR3 bases: TGTGCCATCAGTGAGTCCGGAGGTGGGGCCGAGCCTCGGGCAGATACGCAGTATTTT.